A single sample is the source of the 27 T cell receptor beta chains below, sequenced in a study of shared clonotypes between healthy human individuals. Data came from immunoSEQ multiplex PCR; TCRdb stores just in-frame clones and leaves some out. The sample has around 450,000 clones, around 79% seen once. Sequencing used PBMCs. The origin of the receptors is a woman aged 35 to 49 in good health. Some clones in this sample may be carry-over from other donors' samples.

The rearrangement joins TRBV29-1 to TRBJ2-1; perhaps TRBD2 as D (5 bases). With 8 bases removed from V and 8 bases from J, the gap between germline ends came to 22 bases. This CDR3 has 14 residues. Germline V lookup: CDR1 SQVTM, CDR2 ANQGSEA. The DNA of the CDR3 is TGCAGCTCAGAGGGCCAGGTGGCCGGCGATGAGCAGTTCTTC. Its translation: CSSEGQVAGDEQFF.

About this clone itself: This clone may be a read error of a much larger clone one base away. The V gene is TRBV6-1, the J gene TRBJ2-3; 10 bases line up with TRBD2. Trimming removed 1 base from V and 4 bases from J; junction bases left unmatched: 2. CDR3 size: 15 residues. Germline V gene lookup returns CDR1 MNHNS and CDR2 SASEGT. The CDR3 loop reads CASSEGTSGSDTQYF. The CDR3 nucleotides are TGTGCCAGCAGTGAAGGGACTAGCGGCTCAGATACGCAGTATTTT.

This chain uses TRBV5-4 with TRBJ2-1; maybe TRBD2 (6 bases). The CDR3 is 13 amino acids. The germline V and J ends were trimmed by 1 base and 10 bases, with 12 bases remaining between them. CDR1 SGHNT and CDR2 YYREEE come from the germline V gene (reference sequence). Here the CDR3 DNA reads TGTGCCAGCAGCTTGTCGCGGGGACGGGAGCAGTTCTTC. Its translation is CASSLSRGREQFF.

The J gene is TRBJ1-1, the V gene TRBV6-1, with D perhaps TRBD1 (6 bases). The germline gives CDR1 MNHNS, CDR2 SASEGT. V lost 4 bases, J lost 4 bases, and 13 bases lay in between. The CDR3 is 14 residues long. CDR3: CASSALQGATEAFF. Written as DNA, the CDR3 is TGTGCCAGCAGTGCACTACAGGGTGCCACTGAAGCTTTCTTT.

V usage is TRBV27 and J usage is TRBJ2-3; no clear D gene. Trimming took off 2 bases at V and 2 bases at J, with 14 bases between the two ends. Germline assignment: CDR1 MNHEY and CDR2 SMNVEV (reference sequence). The length of the CDR3 is 16 residues. The CDR3 DNA reads TGTGCCAGCAGTTTAAAGATGCGAATGAACACAGATACGCAGTATTTT. Protein sequence: CASSLKMRMNTDTQYF.

The chain links TRBV29-1 to TRBJ2-6; D unresolved. V lost 2 bases and J 1 base, leaving 6 bases between the germline ends. Germline V gives CDR1 SQVTM, CDR2 ANQGSEA. There are 14 residues in the CDR3. In DNA, the CDR3 is TGCAGCGTTGAACTAGGGTCTGGGGCCAACGTCCTGACTTTC. This gives the protein CSVELGSGANVLTF.

This clone is a singleton in its sample. The chain couples TRBV4-3 to TRBJ1-6, with 7 positions matching TRBD1. V gave up 1 base and J gave up 5 bases; unmatched junction bases: 2. The CDR3 totals 15 residues. Germline V gives CDR1 LGHNA, CDR2 YSLEER. The CDR3 protein is CASSQVGGHNSPLHF. CDR3 sequence (DNA): TGCGCCAGCAGCCAAGTAGGGGGCCATAATTCACCCCTCCACTTT.

The chain couples TRBV10-3 to TRBJ2-7; 11 positions match TRBD2. This CDR3 is built from 14 residues. The germline CDR1 and CDR2 sequences are ENHRY and SYGVKD. Unmatched junction bases numbered 5, after V lost 7 bases and J lost 3 bases. As DNA, the CDR3 is TGTGCCATCAAACTAGCGGGAGATGGCTACGAGCAGTACTTC. This gives the protein CAIKLAGDGYEQYF.

The genes are TRBV5-6 and TRBJ2-3, with 9 bases lining up with TRBD1. V shed 2 bases, J shed 3 bases, and the junction held 4 bases outside the gene matches. CDR1 SGHDT and CDR2 YYEEEE come from the germline V gene. The CDR3 loop spans 15 amino acids. The CDR3 spells CASSLPGQGTDTQYF. The DNA of the CDR3 is TGTGCCAGCAGCTTACCGGGACAGGGAACAGATACGCAGTATTTT.

This clone was detected only once. This chain joins TRBV7-9 and TRBJ2-2, with a possible D match to TRBD2 (6 bases). The V gene's germline CDR1 is SEHNR and CDR2 FQNEAQ (reference sequence). The CDR3 is 18 residues long. V gave up 5 bases and J gave up 3 bases, with 22 bases separating them. Here the CDR3 DNA reads TGTGCCAGCAGCCCCCCAGTTGTGGGGGGAGCGGACACCGGGGAGCTGTTTTTT. As protein: CASSPPVVGGADTGELFF.

This clone was recorded many times. The chain combines TRBV2 with TRBJ1-1, with D uncertain. CDR3 length equals 14 residues. The V end was cut by 2 bases, the J end by 7 bases, with 14 bases between. Per the germline V gene, CDR1 is SNHLY and CDR2 is FYNNEI. Written as DNA, the CDR3 is TGTGCCAGCAGTGAAAATAGGGATTTAGTTGAAGCTTTCTTT. It is translated as CASSENRDLVEAFF.

A word on this clone: A clone one base away is much larger, so this may be a read error. CDR3 nucleotides: TGCGCCAGCGGCCAAACTAGGGACAGGGCCCACGAGCAGTACTTC. Amino acid sequence: CASGQTRDRAHEQYF. V gene TRBV4-3 combines with J gene TRBJ2-7, with 9 bases matching TRBD1. Per the germline V gene, CDR1 is LGHNA and CDR2 is YSLEER. This CDR3 is built from 15 residues.

The chain is built from TRBV28 and TRBJ2-2, with 8 bases lining up with TRBD1. CDR3 length: 14 residues. Per the germline V gene, CDR1 is MDHEN and CDR2 is SYDVKM. J gave up 7 bases and V 11 bases, and 12 bases lay outside the gene matches. In DNA form, the CDR3 reads TGTGCCTCAGGCGGACAGGGCTCTTACGGGGAGCTGTTTTTT. It translates to CASGGQGSYGELFF.

Concerning this clone itself: The same CDR3 also results from other DNA sequences found in this sample. The chain carries TRBV11-2 and TRBJ2-7, with 12 bases lining up with TRBD2. The CDR3 spans 16 residues. Germline CDR1 SGHAT, CDR2 FQNNGV. After removal of 3 bases from V and 3 bases from J, the junction contained 6 bases not matched to a gene. The CDR3 DNA sequence: TGTGCCAGCAGCTTGGGTGGGACTAGCGGGTACTACGAGCAGTACTTC. Encoded protein: CASSLGGTSGYYEQYF.

The chain joins TRBV5-1 to TRBJ2-3; possible D gene TRBD2, 6 bases. The CDR3 runs to 16 residues. CDR1 and CDR2 (germline): SGHRS, YFSETQ. Trimming removed 0 bases at V and 4 bases at J, with 15 bases between. CDR3 loop: CASSLADGGRADTQYF. CDR3 DNA: TGCGCCAGCAGCTTGGCCGACGGAGGGCGGGCAGATACGCAGTATTTT.

Note on this clone: Mismatch with germline at one junction end may stem from a read error. The same CDR3 is also encoded by other DNA sequences in this sample. The V call is TRBV10-1, the J call TRBJ2-2; a possible D gene is TRBD2 (6 bases). Germline values: CDR1 WNHNN, CDR2 SYGVQD (reference sequence). The CDR3 has 14 amino acids. The CDR3 here is CASSVGGNTGELFF. CDR3 nucleotides: TGCGCCAGCAGTGTCGGCGGGAACACCGGAGAGCTGTTTTTT.

The sample holds a few counts of this clone. The genes are TRBV5-1 and TRBJ2-2; no reliable D call. The CDR3 runs to 12 residues. The V end lost 3 bases, the J end lost 7 bases, and 7 bases lay between the germline ends. Germline V CDR1 and CDR2: SGHRS, YFSETQ. In nucleotides, the CDR3 is TGCGCCAGCAGCTCCCTGGGCGGGGAGCTGTTTTTT. Translated, it gives CASSSLGGELFF.

This chain connects TRBV5-1 to TRBJ1-1; the D gene is possibly TRBD1 (6 bases). This CDR3 comprises 15 residues. V lost 2 bases and J lost 1, with 12 bases in between. Germline V gives CDR1 SGHRS, CDR2 YFSETQ. CDR3 residues: CASSFSPGANTEAFF. The CDR3 region has the DNA TGCGCCAGCAGCTTTTCCCCAGGGGCGAACACTGAAGCTTTCTTT.

The V call is TRBV5-1, the J call TRBJ2-5; D tentatively reads TRBD1 or TRBD2 (5 bases each). CDR1 and CDR2 from the germline V gene are SGHRS and YFSETQ. The CDR3 spans 13 residues. The V end was cut by 6 bases, the J end by 3 bases, with 12 bases between. CDR3 nucleotides: TGCGCCAGCACCCCGGGGCCTGAAGAGACCCAGTACTTC. Amino acid sequence: CASTPGPEETQYF.

V and J are TRBV18 and TRBJ1-1, with D uncertain. Per the germline V gene, CDR1 is KGHSH and CDR2 is LQKENI. The CDR3 is 12 amino acids. V lost 2 bases and J 7 bases, leaving 8 bases between the germline ends. Written as DNA, the CDR3 is TGTGCCAGCTCACCAGAAAGGTATGAAGCTTTCTTT. Translation: CASSPERYEAFF.

The rearrangement joins TRBV7-8 to TRBJ2-1; D perhaps matches TRBD1 (6 bases). Trimming stripped 2 bases from V and 6 bases from J, with 11 bases between. The CDR3 runs to 14 residues. CDR1 is SGHVS, CDR2 FQNEAQ, per germline. In nucleotides, the CDR3 is TGTGCCAGCAGCTTAACAGGGAGTTCCAATGAGCAGTTCTTC. This translates into CASSLTGSSNEQFF.

The gene calls are TRBV7-9 and TRBJ2-7, with TRBD2 identical over 7 bases. The CDR3 covers 15 residues. CDR1 SEHNR and CDR2 FQNEAQ come from the germline V gene (reference sequence). Losses at the gene ends were 5 bases for V and 0 bases for J; bases not matched to a gene: 7. The CDR3 protein is CASSPRGGSSYEQYF. CDR3 bases: TGTGCCAGCAGCCCTCGGGGCGGGAGCTCCTACGAGCAGTACTTC.

The chain is built from TRBV9 and TRBJ2-5; 7 nucleotides agree with TRBD2. V lost 2 bases and J lost 2; bases outside the gene matches: 6. This CDR3 has 15 amino acids. The germline V gene has CDR1 SGDLS and CDR2 YYNGEE. Here the CDR3 DNA reads TGTGCCAGCAGCGTGGGCGGGAGTTGGCAAGAGACCCAGTACTTC. It yields the protein CASSVGGSWQETQYF.

This clone was observed once. The V call is TRBV7-5, the J call TRBJ2-5; TRBD2, the table's D call, was not compared with the DNA. TRBV7-5 is shown as a pseudogene. The CDR3 sequence is 19 residues long. CDR3 sequence (DNA): TGTGTCAGAAGCCACCTAAGACTAGCGGGAGGTACCATTCAAGAGACCCAGTACTTC. Translating it yields CVRSHLRLAGGTIQETQYF.

J is TRBJ1-5 and V is TRBV6-1, with D possibly being TRBD1 (5 bases). In germline, CDR1 is MNHNS, CDR2 SASEGT. The ends were cut back, 0 bases at V and 4 bases at J, with 19 bases in the middle. The CDR3 length is 18 residues. The CDR3 loop reads CASSEAGRGRPFNQPQHF. Here the CDR3 DNA reads TGTGCCAGCAGTGAAGCGGGTAGGGGACGGCCTTTTAATCAGCCCCAGCATTTT.

J is TRBJ1-3 and V is TRBV11-1, with D unclear. In germline, CDR1 is SGHAT, CDR2 FQDESV (reference sequence). The CDR3 runs to 12 residues. V was pared by 1 base and J by 4 bases, with 2 bases between. The CDR3 loop reads CASSLEGNTIYF. CDR3 nucleotides: TGTGCCAGCAGCTTAGAGGGAAACACCATATATTTT.

Notes on this clone: Compared with germline, one end of the junction differs, possibly owing to a read error. In DNA, the CDR3 is TGTGCCAGCAGCCGAATTGGTGGAGACACCATATATTTT. Encoded protein: CASSRIGGDTIYF. V gene TRBV11-3 combines with J gene TRBJ1-3; the D is unclear. Germline V gene sequence: CDR1 SGHNT, CDR2 YENEEA. The CDR3 totals 13 residues.